Presented here are 25 T cell receptor beta chains from one specimen sequenced in a study of cytomegalovirus exposure and HLA in healthy donors. Primers for the PCR totalled 60 Vbeta and 13 Jbeta. The repertoire was sequenced with immunoSEQ multiplex PCR; TCRdb's copy has only in-frame clones and lacks some. The profile shows approximately 160,000 clones, more than 70% of them singletons. Sequences were obtained from PBMCs. These receptors all come from a woman in her fifties or sixties in good health and CMV-seropositive.

V and J are TRBV7-3 and TRBJ2-2, with 7 bases fitting TRBD2. This CDR3 region has 15 residues. V dropped 4 bases and J dropped 2; count of bases not matched to a gene: 4. The germline V gene encodes CDR1 SGHTA and CDR2 FQGTGA. CDR3 in amino acids: CASSSGTTNTGELFF. In nucleotides, the CDR3 is TGTGCCAGCAGCTCCGGGACTACTAACACCGGGGAGCTGTTTTTT.

The chain couples TRBV18 to TRBJ2-3; 10 nucleotides match TRBD2. The J segment lost 1 base and the V segment lost 6 bases, leaving 4 bases of the junction unmatched. The CDR3 spans 15 residues. Germline lookup yields CDR1 KGHSH and CDR2 LQKENI. CDR3: CASSRTSGGTDTQYF. The CDR3 DNA sequence: TGTGCCAGCTCGCGGACTAGCGGAGGCACAGATACGCAGTATTTT.

This sequence joins TRBV29-1 and TRBJ2-1, with 7 nucleotides matching TRBD2. CDR3 size: 12 residues. With 6 bases clipped from V and 10 bases from J, the junction kept 9 bases outside the gene matches. Per the germline V gene, CDR1 is SQVTM and CDR2 is ANQGSEA. This chain's CDR3 is CSVNLNSGEQFF. CDR3 sequence (DNA): TGCAGCGTCAACCTAAATAGCGGGGAGCAGTTCTTC.

This clone was detected a few times. CDR3 bases: TGTGCCAGCAGGACGGGGAGCTCTGGAAACACCATATATTTT. Amino acid sequence: CASRTGSSGNTIYF. The V gene is TRBV6-5, the J gene TRBJ1-3; D is unresolved. The V gene's germline CDR1 is MNHEY and CDR2 SVGAGI. The germline V and J ends were trimmed by 6 bases and 0 bases, with 9 bases remaining between them. The CDR3 extends over 14 amino acids.

CDR3: CASSLNYGSETQYF. In DNA form, the CDR3 reads TGTGCCAGCAGCCTTAACTACGGGTCCGAGACCCAGTACTTC. The chain couples TRBV7-2 to TRBJ2-5; no firm D call. V gave up 5 bases and J gave up 5 bases, with 15 bases separating them. The CDR3 has 14 amino acids. The germline V gene encodes CDR1 SGHTA and CDR2 FQGNSA.

This chain joins TRBV23-1 and TRBJ1-2, with D perhaps matching TRBD1 (5 bases). TRBV23-1 is an ORF, and what it does is uncertain. CDR3 length: 15 amino acids. Trimming took 2 bases from V and 7 from J, leaving 17 bases between them. The CDR3 nucleotides are TGCGCCAGCAGTCAAGGGGGGGGTCGGGTACGTGGCTACACCTTC. Protein sequence: CASSQGGGRVRGYTF.

The gene calls are TRBV10-1 and TRBJ2-1; 8 bases map to TRBD2. Germline-derived CDR1 and CDR2 are WNHNN and SYGVQD (reference sequence). Germline trimming cut 4 bases from V and 9 bases from J; bases unmatched to any gene: 11. CDR3 length equals 15 residues. In nucleotides, the CDR3 is TGCGCCAGCAGTGGTAGTACAGCGGGGGTCATTGAGCAGTTCTTC. This gives the protein CASSGSTAGVIEQFF.

As DNA, the CDR3 is TGTGCCAGCAGTCCGCGACAGGCTAGCACAGATACGCAGTATTTT. The encoded protein is CASSPRQASTDTQYF. This chain uses TRBV6-1 with TRBJ2-3; a possible D gene is TRBD1 (6 bases). The V and J ends lost 5 bases and 0 bases respectively, with 12 bases between them. The CDR3 runs 15 residues. Germline CDR1 MNHNS, CDR2 SASEGT.

This chain links TRBV7-3 with TRBJ2-1; D is undetermined. CDR3 length: 13 amino acids. Trimming cost V 5 bases and J 6 bases, with 11 bases left between them. In germline, CDR1 is SGHTA, CDR2 FQGTGA. The CDR3 DNA reads TGTGCCAGCAGCCCCGGTCTTACCAATGAGCAGTTCTTC. Translation gives CASSPGLTNEQFF.

This clone was seen a handful of times. The chain employs TRBV5-1 and TRBJ2-1; maybe TRBD2 (6 bases). CDR3 length equals 16 residues. The V gene lost 0 bases and the J gene lost 4 bases, with 14 bases spanning the gap. Germline assignment: CDR1 SGHRS and CDR2 YFSETQ. DNA of the CDR3: TGCGCCAGCAGCTTGGCCGGGGGAATAGGTTACAATGAGCAGTTCTTC. It codes for CASSLAGGIGYNEQFF.

In this sample, this clone turned up a few times. The chain couples TRBV4-2 to TRBJ1-4; D is undetermined. CDR1 and CDR2 from the germline V gene are LGHNA and YNFKEQ. V shed 4 bases and J shed 5 bases, with 14 bases lying between them. The CDR3 runs 15 residues. The CDR3 sequence is CASSLSSGVNEKLFF. As DNA, the CDR3 is TGTGCCAGCAGCCTCAGCTCCGGGGTGAATGAAAAACTGTTTTTT.

The V call is TRBV18, the J call TRBJ2-3, with 16 bases lining up with TRBD2. V shed 5 bases, J shed 5 bases, and the junction held 10 bases outside the gene matches. Germline-derived CDR1 and CDR2 are KGHSH and LQKENI. The CDR3 is 18 amino acids. CDR3 sequence (DNA): TGTGCCAGCTCAAAAGCCGGGACTAGCGGGGGGGCCATAGATACGCAGTATTTT. Its protein is CASSKAGTSGGAIDTQYF.

The chain's CDR3 is CASSQVGGGGNTEAFF. The CDR3 DNA sequence: TGCGCCAGCAGCCAAGTTGGTGGGGGGGGGAACACTGAAGCTTTCTTT. This sequence joins TRBV4-1 and TRBJ1-1; a weak D match, TRBD1 (5 bases). The CDR3 is 16 amino acids. Germline V gene data show CDR1 as MGHRA and CDR2 as YSYEKL. V lost 1 base to trimming and J lost 1 base, with 13 bases between them.

This rearrangement joins TRBV7-2 to TRBJ2-5; the D is unclear. V gave up 4 bases and J gave up 6 bases, with 15 bases separating them. The CDR3 covers 14 residues. Per the germline V gene, CDR1 is SGHTA and CDR2 is FQGNSA. The CDR3 DNA reads as TGTGCCAGCAGCTCTAGTGCTGCACGGCAGACCCAGTACTTC. Translated: CASSSSAARQTQYF.

V and J are TRBV11-1 and TRBJ2-3; 8 bases agree with TRBD2. Trimming cost V 5 bases and J 4 bases; bases outside gene matches: 14. The CDR3 totals 17 residues. The germline CDR1 and CDR2 sequences are SGHAT and FQDESV (reference sequence). The CDR3 coding sequence is TGTGCCAGCAGCCGTTTTAGACCAGCGGGAGTCGCAGATACGCAGTATTTT. Its protein product is CASSRFRPAGVADTQYF.

J is TRBJ1-1 and V is TRBV6-6, with a tentative D call TRBD1 (5 bases). Germline V gene data show CDR1 as MNHNY and CDR2 as SVGAGI (reference sequence). The CDR3 length is 14 residues. V dropped 3 bases and J dropped 3 bases, with 11 bases sitting between them. CDR3 nucleotide sequence: TGTGCCAGCAGTTATGGGGCTGGTCACACTGAAGCTTTCTTT. Protein sequence: CASSYGAGHTEAFF.

The chain is built from TRBV27 and TRBJ2-7; 13 bases are shared with TRBD2. V gave up 6 bases and J gave up 1 base; unmatched junction bases: 12. The CDR3 extends over 18 amino acids. In germline, CDR1 is MNHEY, CDR2 SMNVEV (reference sequence). CDR3 region: CASSPGLRLAGGSYEQYF. The CDR3 DNA reads TGTGCCAGCAGCCCAGGGCTCCGACTAGCGGGAGGATCCTACGAGCAGTACTTC.

The V call is TRBV19, the J call TRBJ1-5; D is perhaps TRBD1 (6 bases). This CDR3 spans 16 amino acids. Germline CDR1 is LNHDA and CDR2 is SQIVND (reference sequence). V was pared by 6 bases and J by 5 bases, with 20 bases between. The CDR3 loop is CASSLGQAIGHQPQHF. The CDR3 DNA reads TGTGCCAGTAGCCTGGGACAAGCAATAGGTCATCAGCCCCAGCATTTT.

The CDR3 bases are TGTGCCAGCAGCTTAGGGGGCCTCTACGAGCAGTACTTC. Translating it yields CASSLGGLYEQYF. The chain couples TRBV7-9 to TRBJ2-7, with a weak D call TRBD1 (5 bases). V was shortened by 1 base and J by 3 bases, with 7 bases between the two germline ends. The CDR3 runs 13 residues. Germline V CDR1 and CDR2: SEHNR, FQNEAQ (reference sequence). The variable domain in full, completed from reference TRBV7-9 and TRBJ2-7, reads DTGVSQNPRHKITKRGQNVTFRCDPISEHNRLYWYRQTLGQGPEFLTYFQNEAQLEKSRLLSDRFSAERPKGSFSTLEIQRTEQGDSAMYLCASSLGGLYEQYFGPGTRLTVT.

The chain uses TRBV5-1 and TRBJ2-3; tentatively, D is TRBD2 (5 bases). Germline V gene lookup returns CDR1 SGHRS and CDR2 YFSETQ. The CDR3 runs to 13 residues. Trimming cost V 3 bases and J 5 bases, with 10 bases left between them. The CDR3: CASSSRDGDTQYF. CDR3 DNA sequence: TGCGCCAGCAGCTCGAGGGATGGAGATACGCAGTATTTT.

The chain carries TRBV4-2 and TRBJ2-7; 11 bases fit TRBD2. CDR1 and CDR2 from the germline V gene are LGHNA and YNFKEQ. The CDR3 totals 17 residues. Trimming cost V 4 bases and J 3 bases; bases outside gene matches: 11. The DNA for the CDR3 is TGTGCCAGCAGCCCCCAGCTAGCGGGGGGAACCGGCTACGAGCAGTACTTC. Residues: CASSPQLAGGTGYEQYF.

This clone was seen more than once but under ten times. The V call is TRBV5-1, the J call TRBJ1-3, with 7 bases matching TRBD1. Unmatched junction bases numbered 8, after V lost 2 bases and J lost 0 bases. This CDR3 comprises 17 residues. The germline V gene encodes CDR1 SGHRS and CDR2 YFSETQ. The CDR3 loop reads CASSFGQVFDSGNTIYF. Written as DNA, the CDR3 is TGCGCCAGCAGCTTCGGACAGGTCTTCGACTCTGGAAACACCATATATTTT.

This clone was detected only once. The V and J genes are TRBV15 and TRBJ2-6; D not certain. Trimming pared 0 bases from V and 0 bases from J, leaving 9 bases between. The germline V gene encodes CDR1 LNHNV and CDR2 YYDKDF (reference sequence). This CDR3 comprises 17 residues. CDR3 amino acids: CATSRETPSSGANVLTF. The DNA of the CDR3 is TGTGCCACCAGCAGAGAAACGCCTAGCTCTGGGGCCAACGTCCTGACTTTC.

V gene TRBV25-1 combines with J gene TRBJ2-5; perhaps TRBD2 as D (7 bases). With the DNA end fitting TRBJ2-7 better, the J assignment may be wrong. This CDR3 spans 16 amino acids. Germline V gene sequence: CDR1 MGHDK, CDR2 SYGVNS. The DNA of the CDR3 is TGTGCCAGCAGACAAGAGGGGGGGCCTACATCCTACGAGCAGTACTTC. Translating it yields CASRQEGGPTSYEQYF.

The rearrangement uses TRBV7-3 and TRBJ2-2, with unresolved D. CDR1 is SGHTA and CDR2 is FQGTGA in the germline V gene. The CDR3 loop spans 13 amino acids. Between the trimmed V and J ends, which lost 4 bases and 0 bases, there was a span of 3 bases. CDR3 protein: CASSSANTGELFF. CDR3 coding DNA: TGTGCCAGCAGCTCCGCGAACACCGGGGAGCTGTTTTTT.